This record concerns one T cell receptor (beta chain) sequence. The antigen is undetermined. Every sample had a minimum of 6 million PBMCs isolated. Sample-barcoded 5' priming and a J-beta primer mix drove a second PCR of roughly 6 to 12 cycles. A template-switch adaptor that had 12 random nucleotides put a tag on each cDNA molecule. TCRdb processed the 5' RACE reads anew with MiXCR; each CDR3 protein has one entry. The table has fewer than 1 million distinct CDR3 sequences, around 42% seen once. The sample comes from a study of blood T cells in healthy people across ages. Study-wide results and caveats: Expanded clonotype shifts may have been confounded, as the donors had an unknown CMV status. A strong correlation was seen between TCR beta diversity and naive T cell percentage.

The CDR3 is made up of 17 amino acids. This receptor was taken from a man aged 55 to 69 in good health. The sequenced sample was blood. The V gene is TRBV12-3 or TRBV12-4, the J gene TRBJ2-5, with unresolved D. The end of the DNA fits TRBJ2-7 better, so the J call may be wrong. The chain's CDR3 is CASSLARQARMTYEQYF. In DNA form, the CDR3 reads TGTGCCAGCAGTTTAGCGCGTCAGGCCAGAATGACCTACGAGCAGTACTTC.